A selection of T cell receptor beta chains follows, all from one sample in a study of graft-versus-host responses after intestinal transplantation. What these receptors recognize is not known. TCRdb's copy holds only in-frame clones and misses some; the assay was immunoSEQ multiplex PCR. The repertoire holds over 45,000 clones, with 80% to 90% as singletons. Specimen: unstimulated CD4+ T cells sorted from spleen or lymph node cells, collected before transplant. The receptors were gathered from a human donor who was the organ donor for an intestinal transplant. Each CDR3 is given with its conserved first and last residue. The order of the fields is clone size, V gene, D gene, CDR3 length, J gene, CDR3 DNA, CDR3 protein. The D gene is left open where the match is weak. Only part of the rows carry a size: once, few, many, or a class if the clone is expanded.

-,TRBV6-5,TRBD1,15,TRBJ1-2,TGTGCCAGCAGCCCAAAATGGGACAGCCTCTATGGCTACACCTTC,CASSPKWDSLYGYTF
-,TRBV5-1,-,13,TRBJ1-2,TGCGCCAGCAGCATAACCGGGATGCGCGGCTACACCTTC,CASSITGMRGYTF
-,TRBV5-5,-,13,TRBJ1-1,TGTGCCAGCAGCTTGGCCGGGAACACTGAAGCTTTCTTT,CASSLAGNTEAFF
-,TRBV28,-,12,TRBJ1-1,TGTGCCAGCAGTCCCCTACACACTGAAGCTTTCTTT,CASSPLHTEAFF
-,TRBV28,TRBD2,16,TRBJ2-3,TGTGCCAGCAGCCCGGGGGGGGCAGGGCAGGCAGATACGCAGTATTTT,CASSPGGAGQADTQYF
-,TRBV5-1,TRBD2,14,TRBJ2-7,TGCGCCAGCAGCCCTGACCGGGGGGGCTACGAGCAGTACTTC,CASSPDRGGYEQYF
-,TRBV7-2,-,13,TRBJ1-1,TGTGCCAGCAGCTCCTCCGCAGGGGTGGAAGCTTTCTTT,CASSSSAGVEAFF
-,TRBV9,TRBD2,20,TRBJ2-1,TGTGCCAGCAGCGCTACGGGGGGACTAGCGGGAGGGCCTAATGTAAATGAGCAGTTCTTC,CASSATGGLAGGPNVNEQFF
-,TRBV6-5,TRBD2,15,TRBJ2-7,TGTGCCAGCAGTTACTCGATCGGGGGGGGGTACGAGCAGTACTTC,CASSYSIGGGYEQYF
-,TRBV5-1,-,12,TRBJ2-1,TGCGCCAGCACGGCCCGGCGGCATGAGCAGTTCTTC,CASTARRHEQFF
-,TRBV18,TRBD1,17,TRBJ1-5,TGTGCCAGCTCACCCATAACGGACAGGGGGCCGAGACAGCCCCAGCATTTT,CASSPITDRGPRQPQHF
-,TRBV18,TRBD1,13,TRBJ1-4,TGTGCCAGCTCACAGGGACAGGATGAAAAACTGTTTTTT,CASSQGQDEKLFF
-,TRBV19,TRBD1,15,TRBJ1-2,TGTGCCAGTAGTCCACCCGGGACAGTGGTTTGGGGCTACACCTTC,CASSPPGTVVWGYTF
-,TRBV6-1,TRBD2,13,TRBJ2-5,TGTGCCAGCACTAGCGGGAGTAGAGAGACCCAGTACTTC,CASTSGSRETQYF
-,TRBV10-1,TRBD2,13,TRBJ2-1,TGCGCCAGCCCGGGGGGTTCCTACAATGAGCAGTTCTTC,CASPGGSYNEQFF
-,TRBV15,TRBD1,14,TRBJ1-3,TGTGCCACCAGCAGCAGGGGGGCTGGAAACACCATATATTTT,CATSSRGAGNTIYF
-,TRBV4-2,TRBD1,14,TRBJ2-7,TGTGCCAGCAGCCAAGATCTGGGACAGGACGAGCAGTACTTC,CASSQDLGQDEQYF
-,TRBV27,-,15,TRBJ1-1,TGTGCCAGCAGTTTAGGGCCAACCCCAAGCACTGAAGCTTTCTTT,CASSLGPTPSTEAFF
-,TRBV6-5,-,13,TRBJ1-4,TGTGCCAGCAGTTATCGGTCTAATGAAAAACTGTTTTTT,CASSYRSNEKLFF
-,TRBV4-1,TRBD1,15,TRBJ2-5,TGCGCCAGCAGCCAAGATGGTCAGGGGGTTCGAGAGCAGTACTTC,CASSQDGQGVREQYF
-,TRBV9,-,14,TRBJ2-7,TGTGCCAGCAGCCCCCGGGATTTCTCCTACGAGCAGTACTTC,CASSPRDFSYEQYF
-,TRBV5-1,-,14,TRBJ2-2,TGCGCCAGCTCCCCCGGGATCAACACCGGGGAGCTGTTTTTT,CASSPGINTGELFF
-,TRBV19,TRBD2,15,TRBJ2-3,TGTGCCAGTAGCCTGGGACTACCCAACACAGATACGCAGTATTTT,CASSLGLPNTDTQYF
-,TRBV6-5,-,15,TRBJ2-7,TGTGCCAGCAGCCCCAATATACTGAGCTCCTACGAGCAGTACTTC,CASSPNILSSYEQYF
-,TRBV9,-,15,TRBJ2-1,TGTGCCAGCAGCGTAGACCCCGGGTTTTACAATGAGCAGTTCTTC,CASSVDPGFYNEQFF
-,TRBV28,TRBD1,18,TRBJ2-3,TGTGCCAGCAGTTTAAGGACGACAGGGGTCCGGGGTGCAGATACGCAGTATTTT,CASSLRTTGVRGADTQYF
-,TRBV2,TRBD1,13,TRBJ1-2,TGTGCCAGCGCGCGGGACAGCAACTATGGCTACACCTTC,CASARDSNYGYTF
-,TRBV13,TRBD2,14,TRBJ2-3,TGTGCCAGCAGCTTGGGAGGGAGGACAGATACGCAGTATTTT,CASSLGGRTDTQYF
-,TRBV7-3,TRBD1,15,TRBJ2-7,TGTGCCAGCAGCTTAGGGACAGGGTCCCCCTACGAGCAGTACTTC,CASSLGTGSPYEQYF
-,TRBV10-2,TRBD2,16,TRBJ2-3,TGCGCCAGCAGTGAGTCGGGGACTAGCGGGAGGGGTACGCAGTATTTT,CASSESGTSGRGTQYF
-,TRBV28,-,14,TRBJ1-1,TGTGCCAGCAGTTTAGTACAGGTCCCCACTGAAGCTTTCTTT,CASSLVQVPTEAFF
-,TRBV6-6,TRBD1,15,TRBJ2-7,TGTGCCAGCAGACGGACAGGGAAGAGCTCCTACGAGCAGTACTTC,CASRRTGKSSYEQYF
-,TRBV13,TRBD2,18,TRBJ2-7,TGTGCCAGCAGCTTAGGGGGGCAGCTTTGGGGAGGGCCCTCCGAGCAGTACTTC,CASSLGGQLWGGPSEQYF
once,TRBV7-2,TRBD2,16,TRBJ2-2,TGTGCCAGCAGCCCCCGGAGGTTAGCGGGACCCGGGGAGCTGTTTTTT,CASSPRRLAGPGELFF
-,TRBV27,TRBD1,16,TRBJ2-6,TGTGCCAGCAGTTGGTCAGGGGGCGCTGGGGCCAACGTCCTGACTTTC,CASSWSGGAGANVLTF
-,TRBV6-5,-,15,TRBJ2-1,TGTGCCAGCAGTTCCACGGGAAGGTCCTACAATGAGCAGTTCTTC,CASSSTGRSYNEQFF
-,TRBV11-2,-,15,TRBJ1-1,TGTGCCAGCAGCCCCCGTCGTGGGGGGGACACTGAAGCTTTCTTT,CASSPRRGGDTEAFF
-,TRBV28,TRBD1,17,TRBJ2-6,TGTGCCAGCAGGGGGACAGCCCGACCCTCTGGGGCCAACGTCCTGACTTTC,CASRGTARPSGANVLTF
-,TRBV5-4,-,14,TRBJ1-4,TGTGCCAGCAGCTTACAGGGAACCGGTGAAAAACTGTTTTTT,CASSLQGTGEKLFF
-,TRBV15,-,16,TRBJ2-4,TGTGCCACCAGCAGAGACAGGGCCATAGCCAAAAACATTCAGTACTTC,CATSRDRAIAKNIQYF
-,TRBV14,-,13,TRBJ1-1,TGTGCCAGCAGCCAAGGGAGGGTGACTGAAGCTTTCTTT,CASSQGRVTEAFF
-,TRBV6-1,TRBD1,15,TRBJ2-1,TGTGCCAGCACCTACAGGGGGAGCTCCTACAATGAGCAGTTCTTC,CASTYRGSSYNEQFF
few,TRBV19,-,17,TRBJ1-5,TGTGCCAGTAGTAGACCTCGGGACGGGGGTTTCAATCAGCCCCAGCATTTT,CASSRPRDGGFNQPQHF
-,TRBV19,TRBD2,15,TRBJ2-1,TGTGCCTGTCAACGCTCGGGACTAGCGGGAGATGAGCAGTTCTTC,CACQRSGLAGDEQFF
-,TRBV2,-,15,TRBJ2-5,TGTGCCAGCAGTGATCGTGGGAGTTACCAAGAGACCCAGTACTTC,CASSDRGSYQETQYF
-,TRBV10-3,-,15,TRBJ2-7,TGTGCCATCAGTCGTGGGACTGACCTCTCCTACGAGCAGTACTTC,CAISRGTDLSYEQYF
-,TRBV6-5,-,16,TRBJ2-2,TGTGCCAGCAGTTACTCGAGGATTCGGGGCACCGGGGAGCTGTTTTTT,CASSYSRIRGTGELFF
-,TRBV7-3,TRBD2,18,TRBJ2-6,TGTGCCAGCAGCTTAAGCGGGGGGGGCCTCTCTGGGGCCAACGTCCTGACTTTC,CASSLSGGGLSGANVLTF
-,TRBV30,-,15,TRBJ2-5,TGTGCCTGGAGCCAAGGGGGATTCGCCAGGGAGACCCAGTACTTC,CAWSQGGFARETQYF
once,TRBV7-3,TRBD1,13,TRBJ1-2,TGTGCCAGCAGCTCATCGACAGGGTATGGCTACACCTTC,CASSSSTGYGYTF
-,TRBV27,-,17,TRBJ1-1,TGTGCCAGCAGTTTAAGGCTAGGGAGGACGGAGAACACTGAAGCTTTCTTT,CASSLRLGRTENTEAFF
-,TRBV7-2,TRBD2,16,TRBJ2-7,TGTGCCAGCAGCTCCCCTTCGACTAGCGGTTTGAAGGAGCAGTACTTC,CASSSPSTSGLKEQYF
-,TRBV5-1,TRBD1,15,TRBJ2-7,TGCGCCAGCAGCACTACCGGGACAGCAACCTACGAGCAGTACTTC,CASSTTGTATYEQYF
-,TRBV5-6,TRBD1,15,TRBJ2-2,TGTGCCAGCAGCCTGACAGGGGCCCACACCGGGGAGCTGTTTTTT,CASSLTGAHTGELFF
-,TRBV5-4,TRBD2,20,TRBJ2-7,TGTGCCAGCAGCTTAGGTGCGAGGACCACTAGCGGGAGGCGCACCTACGAGCAGTACTTC,CASSLGARTTSGRRTYEQYF